The 3 T cell receptor beta chains below all came from one sample that was sequenced in a study of T cell responses to AZD1222 COVID-19 vaccine. This table comes from immunoSEQ multiplex PCR, and its TCRdb copy is limited to in-frame clones, with some not included. This table has about 160,000 clones, 90% to 95% appearing once. Sample: peripheral blood, taken on day 0 of MenACWY control vaccination. The receptors were gathered from an adult in good health.

V is TRBV7-6 and J is TRBJ2-3, with D perhaps TRBD2 (5 bases). V lost 2 bases and J 2 bases, leaving 14 bases between the germline ends. Germline loops: CDR1 SGHVS, CDR2 FNYEAQ. The CDR3 contains 16 residues. CDR3: CASSLSSGVNTDTQYF. The CDR3 DNA sequence: TGTGCCAGCAGCTTATCATCCGGGGTAAACACAGATACGCAGTATTTT. The full variable domain, its missing parts supplied by reference TRBV7-6 and TRBJ2-3, is GAGVSQSPRYKVTKRGQDVALRCDPISGHVSLYWYRQALGQGPEFLTYFNYEAQQDKSGLPNDRFSAERPEGSISTLTIQRTEQRDSAMYRCASSLSSGVNTDTQYFGPGTRLTVL.

This clone was recorded once. The chain joins TRBV19 to TRBJ1-5; perhaps TRBD1 as D (5 bases). With 7 bases removed from V and 9 bases from J, the gap between germline ends came to 16 bases. The CDR3 sequence is 13 residues long. Germline CDR1 is LNHDA and CDR2 is SQIVND (reference sequence). CDR3 nucleotide sequence: TGTGCCAGTACCCCAGGGCAAGGGATGCCCCAGCATTTT. It specifies CASTPGQGMPQHF.

V usage is TRBV2 and J usage is TRBJ2-5; possibly TRBD1 or TRBD2 for D (5 bases each). The V and J ends lost 8 bases and 5 bases respectively, with 18 bases between them. Per the germline V gene, CDR1 is SNHLY and CDR2 is FYNNEI. CDR3 length equals 14 residues. CDR3 coding DNA: TGTGCCAGCTCCGGGACGAGGGTTTCGGAGACCCAGTACTTC. Its protein is CASSGTRVSETQYF.